One and the same sample provided the 11 T cell receptor beta chains below, sequenced in a study of T cells in Graves' hyperthyroidism and ophthalmopathy. From RNA transcripts, TCR beta CDR3 regions were amplified. Researchers ran a first-round RT-PCR on the TCR CDR3 using the HTBI primer set. One entry per CDR3 protein, called by TCRdb with MiXCR from the multiplex PCR reads. The data contain about 510,000 distinct CDR3 sequences, 35% to 50% of them singletons. Material for sequencing was peripheral blood or thyroid tissue (not recorded which). Every receptor here comes from an adult woman with Graves' disease, either hyperthyroidism or ophthalmopathy (not recorded which).

This clonotype was recorded many times. The CDR3 here is CASKGRDKWGLETQYF. CDR3 bases: TGTGCCAGTAAGGGCCGGGACAAGTGGGGGCTTGAGACCCAGTACTTC. The chain couples TRBV19 to TRBJ2-5, with D perhaps TRBD1 (6 bases). The germline CDR1 and CDR2 sequences are LNHDA and SQIVND (reference sequence). The CDR3 loop spans 16 amino acids. Trimming stripped 7 bases from V and 5 bases from J, with 23 bases between.

The J gene is TRBJ2-5, the V gene TRBV9; 7 nucleotides align to TRBD1. After removal of 5 bases from V and 6 bases from J, the junction contained 16 bases not matched to a gene. Looked up from germline, CDR1 is SGDLS and CDR2 is YYNGEE. This CDR3 is built from 16 residues. The CDR3 region has the DNA TGTGCCAGCAGGATAGCTATAGGGGGCAAAATGCAGACCCAGTACTTC. This sequence encodes CASRIAIGGKMQTQYF. Looking up the rest from reference TRBV9 and TRBJ2-5 gives the full variable domain: DSGVTQTPKHLITATGQRVTLRCSPRSGDLSVYWYQQSLDQGLQFLIQYYNGEERAKGNILERFSAQQFPDLHSELNLSSLELGDSALYFCASRIAIGGKMQTQYFGPGTRLLVL.

About this clonotype: This clone may be a read error of a much larger clone one base away. The rearrangement uses TRBV20-1 and TRBJ1-4; tentative D call: TRBD1 (5 bases). The CDR3 has 14 amino acids. Germline CDR1 is DFQATT and CDR2 is SNEGSKA (reference sequence). In DNA form, the CDR3 reads TGCAGTGCCCTCCGGCCAGGGATGGATGAAAAACTGCTTTTT. Its translation: CSALRPGMDEKLLF.

This chain connects TRBV2 to TRBJ2-7; 9 bases line up with TRBD1. This CDR3 is 14 amino acids long. After removal of 1 base from V and 2 bases from J, the junction contained 0 bases not matched to a gene. The germline CDR1 and CDR2 sequences are SNHLY and FYNNEI. CDR3 sequence: CASSEGTGAYEQYF. The CDR3 DNA reads TGTGCCAGCAGTGAAGGGACAGGGGCCTACGAGCAGTACTTC.

The V gene is TRBV19, the J gene TRBJ2-5; 7 nucleotides line up with TRBD1. Looked up from germline, CDR1 is LNHDA and CDR2 is SQIVND (reference sequence). J was trimmed by 9 bases and V by 3 bases; bases with no gene match: 16. The CDR3 runs to 16 residues. The CDR3 nucleotides are TGTGCCAGTAGTATTTACGGGACAGATAGCAATCAGCCCCAGTACTTC. Translation: CASSIYGTDSNQPQYF.

This clonotype occurred many times. This chain uses TRBV6-6 with TRBJ1-1; D is unclear. This CDR3 region has 14 residues. Germline V gives CDR1 MNHNY, CDR2 SVGAGI (reference sequence). Trimming stripped 7 bases from V and 1 base from J, with 13 bases between. The CDR3 nucleotides are TGTGCCAGCAAAAGAACGACCGCGAACACTGAAGCTTTCTTT. Its translation is CASKRTTANTEAFF.

The chain has TRBV4-1 and TRBJ2-5, with D maybe TRBD2 (5 bases). The CDR3 consists of 15 residues. CDR1 and CDR2 (germline): MGHRA, YSYEKL. Trimming removed 3 bases at V and 0 bases at J, with 11 bases between. CDR3 bases: TGCGCCAGCAGCCAGACTGGGAGCTACCAAGAGACCCAGTACTTC. Protein: CASSQTGSYQETQYF.

The rearrangement uses TRBV24-1 and TRBJ1-2, with D unclear. Germline lookup yields CDR1 KGHDR and CDR2 SFDVKD. V dropped 5 bases and J dropped 5 bases, with 14 bases sitting between them. The CDR3 totals 14 residues. CDR3: CATSGPPDIYGYTF. The CDR3 coding sequence is TGTGCCACCAGTGGCCCACCAGACATTTATGGCTACACCTTC.

The rearrangement links TRBV19 to TRBJ1-1; D not resolved. Per the germline V gene, CDR1 is LNHDA and CDR2 is SQIVND (reference sequence). Trimming pared 3 bases from V and 0 bases from J, leaving 11 bases between. This CDR3 is built from 15 residues. The CDR3 loop reads CASSMRISLNTEAFF. CDR3 bases: TGTGCCAGTAGTATGCGGATATCCTTGAACACTGAAGCTTTCTTT.

This clonotype has a handful of counts. The chain joins TRBV5-6 to TRBJ2-3; D is ambiguous. Trimming stripped 0 bases from V and 3 bases from J, with 8 bases between. The CDR3 extends over 14 amino acids. Germline CDR1 reads SGHDT; CDR2 reads YYEEEE. The CDR3 bases are TGTGCCAGCAGCTTGGTGACTTTTACAGATACGCAGTATTTT. As protein: CASSLVTFTDTQYF. Together with reference TRBV5-6 and TRBJ2-3, the CDR3 gives the full variable domain: DAGVTQSPTHLIKTRGQQVTLRCSPKSGHDTVSWYQQALGQGPQFIFQYYEEEERQRGNFPDRFSGHQFPNYSSELNVNALLLGDSALYLCASSLVTFTDTQYFGPGTRLTVL.

V is TRBV5-1 and J is TRBJ2-3, with 7 bases that match TRBD1. Trimming cost V 5 bases and J 0 bases; bases outside gene matches: 6. This CDR3 has 15 amino acids. Germline-derived CDR1 and CDR2 are SGHRS and YFSETQ. The CDR3 spells CASSGGQISTDTQYF. As DNA, the CDR3 is TGCGCCAGCAGTGGGGGACAGATTAGCACAGATACGCAGTATTTT.